This T cell receptor beta chain derives from a study of blood T cell repertoires in COVID-19. Study information: Spain, Italy and the United States supplied samples that represented acute and convalescent COVID-19. PBMCs, B-cell-depleted T cells, or T cells provided the cDNA or gDNA that made up the material.

Original data processing: For nucleated cells, counts were estimated from reference gene primer amplification. TCRdb's copy holds only in-frame clones and misses some; the assay was immunoSEQ multiplex PCR. V and J calls and clone size are copied from that table; D and trimming were computed from the DNA. Here the sample spans 250,000 or so clones, 70% to 85% being singletons. Trimming stripped 0 bases from V and 8 bases from J, with 16 bases between. The germline V gene has CDR1 MNHEY and CDR2 SVGAGI. This CDR3 is 16 amino acids long. What was sequenced was peripheral blood. This sequence joins TRBV6-5 and TRBJ1-4; D unclear. This clonotype was obtained from a woman of 80 years or more with acute or convalescent COVID-19. The CDR3 nucleotides are TGTGCCAGCAGTTACTCGAGGACGGGAGCGGCGGAAAAACTGTTTTTT. Protein: CASSYSRTGAAEKLFF.